The 16 T cell receptor beta chains listed next were all sequenced from one sample in a study of circulating CD8 cells and anti-PD-1 response in melanoma. From live CD3+CD8+TCRalphabeta+ cells, four PD-1 and/or TIGIT subsets were sorted. The QIAseq Immune Repertoire TCR panel built the libraries from approximately 15 ng of total RNA. TCRdb called the reads again in MiXCR, with one record for every CDR3 protein. The sample has about 680 distinct CDR3 sequences, roughly 8% seen once; the top ten hold almost 35%. The sample consisted of CD8+ T cells from PBMCs, taken at baseline or after one month of anti-PD-1 therapy (not recorded which). The receptors were sampled from a human donor with melanoma.

The chain carries TRBV28 and TRBJ2-1, with 11 positions matching TRBD2. V shed 1 base and J 1 base; nucleotides not matched to a gene: 6. The CDR3 covers 18 residues. CDR1 MDHEN and CDR2 SYDVKM come from the germline V gene. The DNA for the CDR3 is TGTGCCAGCAGTTTATTCTTGCTAGCGGGAGGATCCTACAATGAGCAGTTCTTC. Residues: CASSLFLLAGGSYNEQFF.

By share, this clonotype ranks as large. The chain is built from TRBV2 and TRBJ2-3, with a tentative D call TRBD2 (5 bases). CDR1 is SNHLY and CDR2 is FYNNEI in the germline V gene. There are 15 residues in the CDR3. Trimming took 11 bases from V and 1 from J, leaving 19 bases between them. Written as DNA, the CDR3 is TGTGCCTCCTCCCACGGAGAGGGCGGCACAGATACGCAGTATTTT. Its translation: CASSHGEGGTDTQYF.

By proportion, this clonotype is large. The chain couples TRBV20-1 to TRBJ2-7; D is undetermined. The CDR3 totals 15 residues. The ends were cut back, 3 bases at V and 5 bases at J, with 20 bases in the middle. Germline CDR1 reads DFQATT; CDR2 reads SNEGSKA (reference sequence). CDR3 in amino acids: CSARDVLSVLDEQYF. CDR3 DNA: TGCAGTGCTAGGGATGTGTTAAGTGTGCTAGACGAGCAGTACTTC.

Relative to its sample, this clonotype is large. The chain uses TRBV25-1 and TRBJ1-5; D is uncertain. Deletions cut 3 bases from V and 4 bases from J, with 7 bases between. The CDR3 has 13 residues. Germline V gene sequence: CDR1 MGHDK, CDR2 SYGVNS. The CDR3 nucleotides are TGTGCCAGCAGTGAGGGAGGGAATCAGCCCCAGCATTTT. This gives the protein CASSEGGNQPQHF.

This clonotype showed up just a few times. This sequence may be a read error, since a much larger clone differs from it by one base. The genes are TRBV28 and TRBJ1-5; D unresolved. V was pared by 6 bases and J by 4 bases, with 22 bases between. The CDR3 is made up of 17 amino acids. CDR1 MDHEN and CDR2 SYDVKM come from the germline V gene. CDR3: CASSSGTTRITNQPQHF. DNA of the CDR3: TGTGCCAGCAGCTCAGGAACGACCAGGATAACTAATCAGCCCCAGCATTTT. The variable domain in full, completed from reference TRBV28 and TRBJ1-5, reads DVKVTQSSRYLVKRTGEKVFLECVQDMDHENMFWYRQDPGLGLRLIYFSYDVKMKEKGDIPEGYSVSREKKERFSLILESASTNQTSMYLCASSSGTTRITNQPQHFGDGTRLSIL.

This clonotype is categorized as large. The chain carries TRBV27 and TRBJ2-3; D is perhaps TRBD1 or TRBD2 (5 bases each). There are 18 residues in the CDR3. The germline V and J ends were trimmed by 8 bases and 0 bases, with 24 bases remaining between them. Germline lookup yields CDR1 MNHEY and CDR2 SMNVEV (reference sequence). CDR3 sequence: CASQGVLATKGSTDTQYF. The CDR3 DNA reads TGTGCCAGCCAAGGGGTGCTAGCTACCAAGGGGAGCACAGATACGCAGTATTTT.

This clonotype ranks as large. The gene calls are TRBV27 and TRBJ2-7; tentative D call: TRBD2 (5 bases). V was pared by 4 bases and J by 0 bases, with 19 bases between. Germline V CDR1 and CDR2: MNHEY, SMNVEV (reference sequence). CDR3 size: 17 residues. The DNA for the CDR3 is TGTGCCAGCAGTTCCCTCCTCATGACGGGGAGCTCCTACGAGCAGTACTTC. Amino acid sequence: CASSSLLMTGSSYEQYF.

Judged by abundance, this clonotype is large. This sequence joins TRBV14 and TRBJ2-3, with 10 bases aligning to TRBD2. Germline V gene sequence: CDR1 SGHDN, CDR2 FVKESK. Trimming at V came to 4 bases and at J to 2 bases, leaving 12 bases not matched to a gene. This CDR3 is 18 amino acids long. DNA of the CDR3: TGTGCCAGCAGCCTTCGAATTACTAGCGGGATTTTCACAGATACGCAGTATTTT. Its protein is CASSLRITSGIFTDTQYF.

Turning to this clonotype: The missing conserved phenylalanine or tryptophan at the end of this CDR3 makes a read error likely. The gene calls are TRBV9 and TRBJ2-7; the match to TRBD2 covers 10 bases. With 4 bases clipped from V and 2 bases from J, the junction kept 6 bases outside the gene matches. Germline V gene sequence: CDR1 SGDLS, CDR2 YYNGEE. This CDR3 contains 15 residues. The CDR3 here is CASSPGTSVTYEQYL. The DNA of the CDR3 is TGTGCCAGCAGCCCCGGGACTAGCGTAACCTACGAGCAGTACCTC.

This clonotype is medium-sized (0.01 to 0.1%) within its sample. The chain is built from TRBV7-2 and TRBJ1-1; D is uncertain. From germline, CDR1 is SGHTA and CDR2 FQGNSA. V lost 3 bases, J lost 9 bases, and 8 bases lay in between. The CDR3 runs to 11 residues. In nucleotides, the CDR3 is TGTGCCAGCAGCTTGGAGGCACAAGCTTTCTTT. As protein: CASSLEAQAFF.

Within the sample, this clonotype is medium-sized. The gene calls are TRBV7-2 and TRBJ2-7, with D perhaps TRBD2 (5 bases). Between the trimmed V and J ends, which lost 5 bases and 3 bases, there was a span of 5 bases. The CDR3 consists of 11 residues. Germline CDR1 reads SGHTA; CDR2 reads FQGNSA. The CDR3 coding sequence is TGTGCCAGCAGCGACTACTACGAGCAGTACTTC. Protein sequence: CASSDYYEQYF.

This clonotype ranks as medium-sized. This chain connects TRBV12-3 or TRBV12-4 to TRBJ2-7, with 9 nucleotides matching TRBD1. The CDR3 is made up of 14 amino acids. J was trimmed by 7 bases and V by 6 bases; bases with no gene match: 10. CDR3 amino acids: CASSLTGGWWEQYF. CDR3 sequence (DNA): TGTGCCAGCAGCTTGACAGGGGGTTGGTGGGAGCAGTACTTC.

By frequency in the sample, this clonotype is large. The chain couples TRBV27 to TRBJ2-7, with 8 bases fitting TRBD1. V lost 2 bases and J lost 2; bases outside the gene matches: 8. This CDR3 has 16 residues. CDR1 MNHEY and CDR2 SMNVEV come from the germline V gene (reference sequence). The CDR3 region has the DNA TGTGCCAGCAGTTTACATACGGACAGGGTTGCCTACGAGCAGTACTTC. This encodes CASSLHTDRVAYEQYF.

In its sample, this clonotype is medium-sized (0.01 to 0.1%). The chain carries TRBV7-2 and TRBJ2-1, with 9 bases fitting TRBD2. Germline lookup yields CDR1 SGHTA and CDR2 FQGNSA. The CDR3 has 15 residues. Germline trimming cut 3 bases from V and 2 bases from J; bases unmatched to any gene: 2. The CDR3 DNA reads as TGTGCCAGCAGCTTCCTAGCGGGGACCTACAATGAGCAGTTCTTC. It encodes CASSFLAGTYNEQFF. The complete variable domain, with remaining parts taken from reference TRBV7-2 and TRBJ2-1, reads GAGVSQSPSNKVTEKGKDVELRCDPISGHTALYWYRQSLGQGLEFLIYFQGNSAPDKSGLPSDRFSAERTGGSVSTLTIQRTQQEDSAVYLCASSFLAGTYNEQFFGPGTRLTVL.

By share of the sample, this clonotype is medium-sized (0.01 to 0.1%). The rearrangement links TRBV28 to TRBJ2-3, with D maybe TRBD1 (5 bases). The CDR3 is made up of 14 amino acids. V dropped 6 bases and J dropped 4 bases, with 14 bases sitting between them. Looked up from germline, CDR1 is MDHEN and CDR2 is SYDVKM. CDR3: CASSSRVGPDTQYF. The CDR3 coding sequence is TGTGCCAGCAGCTCAAGGGTGGGGCCAGATACGCAGTATTTT.

This clonotype is medium-sized (0.01 to 0.1%) by share. The chain is built from TRBV19 and TRBJ2-1, with D perhaps assigned TRBD1 or TRBD2 (5 bases each). Germline CDR1 and CDR2: LNHDA and SQIVND (reference sequence). The CDR3 runs to 14 residues. V dropped 7 bases and J dropped 5 bases, with 15 bases sitting between them. CDR3 in amino acids: CASKIWDGNNEQFF. CDR3 coding DNA: TGTGCCAGTAAGATTTGGGACGGTAACAATGAGCAGTTCTTC. Full variable domain (outside the CDR3, taken from reference TRBV19 and TRBJ2-1): DGGITQSPKYLFRKEGQNVTLSCEQNLNHDAMYWYRQDPGQGLRLIYYSQIVNDFQKGDIAEGYSVSREKKESFPLTVTSAQKNPTAFYLCASKIWDGNNEQFFGPGTRLTVL.